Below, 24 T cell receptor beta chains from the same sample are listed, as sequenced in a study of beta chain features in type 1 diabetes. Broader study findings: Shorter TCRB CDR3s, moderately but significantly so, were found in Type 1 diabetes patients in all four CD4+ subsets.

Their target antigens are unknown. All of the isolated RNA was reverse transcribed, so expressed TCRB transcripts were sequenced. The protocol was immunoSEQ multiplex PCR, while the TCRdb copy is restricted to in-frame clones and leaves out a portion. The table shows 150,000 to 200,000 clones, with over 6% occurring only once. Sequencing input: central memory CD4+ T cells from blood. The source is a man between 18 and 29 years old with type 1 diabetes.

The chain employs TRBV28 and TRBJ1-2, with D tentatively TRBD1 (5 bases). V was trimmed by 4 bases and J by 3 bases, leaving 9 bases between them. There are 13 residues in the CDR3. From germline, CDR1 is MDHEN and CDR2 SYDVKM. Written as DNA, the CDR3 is TGTGCCAGCAGTTCCCGACAGTACTATGGCTACACCTTC. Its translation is CASSSRQYYGYTF.

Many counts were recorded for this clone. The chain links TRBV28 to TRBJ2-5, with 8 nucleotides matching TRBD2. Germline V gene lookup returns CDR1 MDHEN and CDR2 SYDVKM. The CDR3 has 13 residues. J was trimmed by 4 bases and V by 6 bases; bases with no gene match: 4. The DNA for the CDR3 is TGTGCCAGCAGCCGAACTAGCGGAGAGACCCAGTACTTC. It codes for CASSRTSGETQYF.

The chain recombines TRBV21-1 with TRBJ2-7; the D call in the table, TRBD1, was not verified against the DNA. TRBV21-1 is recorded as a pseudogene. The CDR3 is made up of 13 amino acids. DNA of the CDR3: TGTGCCGTCGACAGGGTAACACCCTACGAGCAGTACTTC. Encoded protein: CAVDRVTPYEQYF.

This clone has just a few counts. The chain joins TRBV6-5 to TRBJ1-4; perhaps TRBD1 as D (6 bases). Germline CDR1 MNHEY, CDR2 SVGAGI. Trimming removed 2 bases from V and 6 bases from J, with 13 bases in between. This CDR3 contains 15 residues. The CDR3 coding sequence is TGTGCCAGCAGTTACGGGAGGGACAAGGATGAAAAACTGTTTTTT. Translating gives CASSYGRDKDEKLFF.

The CDR3 region has the DNA TGTGCCAGCAACAGGACAGGGTTTAATGAAAAACTGTTTTTT. Protein: CASNRTGFNEKLFF. V is TRBV21-1 and J is TRBJ1-4; TRBD1, as called in the table, went unchecked against the DNA. TRBV21-1 is a known pseudogene. The CDR3 totals 14 residues.

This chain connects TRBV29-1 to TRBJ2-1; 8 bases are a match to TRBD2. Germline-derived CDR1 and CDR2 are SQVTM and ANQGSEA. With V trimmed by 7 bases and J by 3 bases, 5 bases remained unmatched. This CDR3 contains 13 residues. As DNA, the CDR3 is TGCAGCGACCGCACTAGCGGCTACAATGAGCAGTTCTTC. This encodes CSDRTSGYNEQFF.

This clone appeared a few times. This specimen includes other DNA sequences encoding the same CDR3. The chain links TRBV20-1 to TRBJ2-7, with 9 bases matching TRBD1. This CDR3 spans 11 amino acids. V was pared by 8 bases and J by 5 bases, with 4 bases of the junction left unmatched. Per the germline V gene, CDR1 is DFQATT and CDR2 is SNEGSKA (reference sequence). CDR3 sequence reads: CSPGQGNEQYF. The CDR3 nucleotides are TGCAGTCCGGGACAGGGAAACGAGCAGTACTTC.

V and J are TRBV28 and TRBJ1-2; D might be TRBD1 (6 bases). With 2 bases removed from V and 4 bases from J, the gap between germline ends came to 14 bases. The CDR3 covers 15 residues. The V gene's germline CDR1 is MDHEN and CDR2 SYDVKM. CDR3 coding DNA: TGTGCCAGCAGTTTAACAGGGCGAGGTACCTATGGCTACACCTTC. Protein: CASSLTGRGTYGYTF.

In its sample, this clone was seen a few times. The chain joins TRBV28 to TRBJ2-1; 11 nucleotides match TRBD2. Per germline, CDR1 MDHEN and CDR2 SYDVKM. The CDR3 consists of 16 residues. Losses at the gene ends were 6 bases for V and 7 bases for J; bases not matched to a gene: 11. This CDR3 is CASSPATSGRTNEQFF. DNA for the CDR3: TGTGCCAGCAGCCCCGCTACTAGCGGGAGAACGAATGAGCAGTTCTTC.

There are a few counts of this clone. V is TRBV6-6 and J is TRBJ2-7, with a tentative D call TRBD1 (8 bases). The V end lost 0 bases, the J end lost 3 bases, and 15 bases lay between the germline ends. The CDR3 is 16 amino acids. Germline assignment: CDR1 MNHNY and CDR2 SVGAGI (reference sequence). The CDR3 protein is CASSYSSGTGIYEQYF. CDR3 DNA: TGTGCCAGCAGTTACTCAAGCGGGACAGGAATCTACGAGCAGTACTTC.

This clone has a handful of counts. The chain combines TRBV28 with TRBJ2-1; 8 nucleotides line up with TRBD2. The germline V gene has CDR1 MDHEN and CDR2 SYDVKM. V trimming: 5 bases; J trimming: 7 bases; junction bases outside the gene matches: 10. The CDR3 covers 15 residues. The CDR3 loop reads CASSPSSGGGNEQFF. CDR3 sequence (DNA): TGTGCCAGCAGTCCTTCAAGCGGGGGAGGGAATGAGCAGTTCTTC.

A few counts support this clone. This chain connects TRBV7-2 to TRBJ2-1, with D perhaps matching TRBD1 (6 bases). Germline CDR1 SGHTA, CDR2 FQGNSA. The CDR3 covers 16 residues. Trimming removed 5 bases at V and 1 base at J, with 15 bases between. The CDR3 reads CASSVGAQGSYNEQFF. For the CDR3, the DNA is TGTGCCAGCAGCGTCGGAGCCCAGGGGTCCTACAATGAGCAGTTCTTC.

CDR3 protein: CASSLAFPGLRGYTF. CDR3 sequence (DNA): TGTGCCAGCAGCTTAGCGTTTCCAGGCCTCCGCGGCTACACCTTC. V and J are TRBV7-2 and TRBJ1-2; D gene unclear. V was trimmed by 0 bases and J by 8 bases, leaving 16 bases between them. The CDR3 is 15 amino acids. From germline, CDR1 is SGHTA and CDR2 FQGNSA.

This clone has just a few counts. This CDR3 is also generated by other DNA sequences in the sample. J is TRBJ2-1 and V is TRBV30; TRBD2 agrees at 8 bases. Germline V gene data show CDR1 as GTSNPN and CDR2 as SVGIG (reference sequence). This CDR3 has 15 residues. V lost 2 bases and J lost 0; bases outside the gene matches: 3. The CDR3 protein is CAWSSGGSSYNEQFF. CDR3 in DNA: TGTGCCTGGAGTTCGGGGGGGAGCTCCTACAATGAGCAGTTCTTC.

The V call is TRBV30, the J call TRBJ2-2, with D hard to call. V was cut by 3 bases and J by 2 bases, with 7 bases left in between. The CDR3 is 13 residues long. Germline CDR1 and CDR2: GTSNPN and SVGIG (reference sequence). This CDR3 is CAWREPNTGELFF. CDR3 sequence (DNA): TGTGCCTGGAGGGAGCCTAACACCGGGGAGCTGTTTTTT.

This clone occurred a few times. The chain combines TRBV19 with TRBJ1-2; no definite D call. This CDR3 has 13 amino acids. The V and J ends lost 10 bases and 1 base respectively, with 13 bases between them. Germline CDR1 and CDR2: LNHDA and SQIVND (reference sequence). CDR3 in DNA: TGTGCCACCCAGCGGACGGATAACTATGGCTACACCTTC. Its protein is CATQRTDNYGYTF. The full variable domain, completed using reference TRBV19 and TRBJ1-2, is DGGITQSPKYLFRKEGQNVTLSCEQNLNHDAMYWYRQDPGQGLRLIYYSQIVNDFQKGDIAEGYSVSREKKESFPLTVTSAQKNPTAFYLCATQRTDNYGYTFGSGTRLTVV.

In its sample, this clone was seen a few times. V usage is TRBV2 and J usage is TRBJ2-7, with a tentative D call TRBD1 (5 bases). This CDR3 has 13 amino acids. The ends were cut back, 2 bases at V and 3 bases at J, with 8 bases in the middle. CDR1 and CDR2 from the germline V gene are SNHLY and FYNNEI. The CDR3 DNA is TGTGCCAGCAGTGAACAGACAGTCTACGAGCAGTACTTC. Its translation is CASSEQTVYEQYF. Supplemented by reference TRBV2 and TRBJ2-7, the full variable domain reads EPEVTQTPSHQVTQMGQEVILRCVPISNHLYFYWYRQILGQKVEFLVSFYNNEISEKSEIFDDQFSVERPDGSNFTLKIRSTKLEDSAMYFCASSEQTVYEQYFGPGTRLTVT.

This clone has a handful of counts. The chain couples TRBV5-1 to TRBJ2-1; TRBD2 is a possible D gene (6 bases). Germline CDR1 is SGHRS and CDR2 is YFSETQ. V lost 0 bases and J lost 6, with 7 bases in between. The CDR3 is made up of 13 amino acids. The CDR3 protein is CASSLVRGNEQFF. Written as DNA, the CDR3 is TGCGCCAGCAGCTTGGTGCGGGGCAATGAGCAGTTCTTC.

As DNA, the CDR3 is TGTGCCAGTACCGGGAGCGGGGCTAGCACAGATACGCAGTATTTT. Amino acids: CASTGSGASTDTQYF. This sequence joins TRBV19 and TRBJ2-3; 7 nucleotides match TRBD2. The CDR3 runs 15 residues. CDR1 and CDR2 from the germline V gene are LNHDA and SQIVND (reference sequence). The J segment lost 0 bases and the V segment lost 7 bases, leaving 7 bases of the junction unmatched.

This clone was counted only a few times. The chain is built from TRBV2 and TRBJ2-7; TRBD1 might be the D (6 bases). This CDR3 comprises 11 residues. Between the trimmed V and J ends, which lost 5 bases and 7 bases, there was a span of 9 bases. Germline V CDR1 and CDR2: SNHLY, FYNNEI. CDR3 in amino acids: CASSTGLEQYF. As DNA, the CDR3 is TGTGCCAGCAGTACAGGGTTGGAGCAGTACTTC.

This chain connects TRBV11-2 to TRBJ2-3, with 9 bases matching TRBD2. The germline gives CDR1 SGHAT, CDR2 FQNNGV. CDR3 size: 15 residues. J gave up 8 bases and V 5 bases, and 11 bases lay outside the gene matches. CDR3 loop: CASSPPETSGSTQYF. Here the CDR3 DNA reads TGTGCCAGCAGCCCACCCGAGACTAGCGGTAGTACGCAGTATTTT.

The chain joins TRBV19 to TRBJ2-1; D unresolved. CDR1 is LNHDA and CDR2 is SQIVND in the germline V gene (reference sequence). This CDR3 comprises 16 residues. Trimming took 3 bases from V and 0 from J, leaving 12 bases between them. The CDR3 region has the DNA TGTGCCAGTAGTATTGCGGTGGCCTCCTCCTACAATGAGCAGTTCTTC. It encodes CASSIAVASSYNEQFF.

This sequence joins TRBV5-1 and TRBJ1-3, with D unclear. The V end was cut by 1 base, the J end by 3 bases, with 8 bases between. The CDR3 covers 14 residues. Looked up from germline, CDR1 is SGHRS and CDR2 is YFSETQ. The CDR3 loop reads CASSLQGDGNTIYF. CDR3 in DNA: TGCGCCAGCAGCTTGCAAGGAGATGGAAACACCATATATTTT.

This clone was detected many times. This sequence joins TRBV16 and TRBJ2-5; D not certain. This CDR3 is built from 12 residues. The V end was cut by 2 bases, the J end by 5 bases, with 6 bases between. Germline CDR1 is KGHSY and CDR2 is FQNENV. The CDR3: CASSQDRETQYF. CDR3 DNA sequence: TGTGCCAGCAGCCAAGATCGGGAGACCCAGTACTTC.